These 25 T cell receptor beta chains were all obtained from the same sample, sequenced in a study of T cells in Graves' hyperthyroidism and ophthalmopathy. Researchers amplified the TCR beta CDR3 regions from RNA transcripts. During a first-round RT-PCR of the TCR CDR3, the HTBI primer set was used. One entry per CDR3 protein results from TCRdb running MiXCR on the multiplex PCR reads. The sample contains 500,000 to 600,000 distinct CDR3 sequences, approximately 48% of which appear only once. Sequenced material: peripheral blood or thyroid tissue (not recorded which). All receptors derive from an adult woman with Graves' disease, either hyperthyroidism or ophthalmopathy (not recorded which).

In this sample, this clonotype turned up many times. This rearrangement joins TRBV14 to TRBJ2-5; TRBD1 might be the D (7 bases). V lost 0 bases, J lost 4 bases, and 21 bases lay in between. The CDR3 is 18 residues long. Germline assignment: CDR1 SGHDN and CDR2 FVKESK. This chain's CDR3 is CASSQDQGGPGLGETQYF. CDR3 DNA: TGTGCCAGCAGCCAAGACCAGGGGGGTCCGGGACTCGGAGAGACCCAGTACTTC. Variable domain in full (rest from reference TRBV14 and TRBJ2-5): EAGVTQFPSHSVIEKGQTVTLRCDPISGHDNLYWYRRVMGKEIKFLLHFVKESKQDESGMPNNRFLAERTGGTYSTLKVQPAELEDSGVYFCASSQDQGGPGLGETQYFGPGTRLLVL.

This chain links TRBV20-1 with TRBJ1-2; the D gene is possibly TRBD1 (5 bases). Germline CDR1 is DFQATT and CDR2 is SNEGSKA (reference sequence). The CDR3 loop spans 14 amino acids. The V and J ends lost 6 bases and 0 bases respectively, with 14 bases between them. The CDR3: CSATGHTSNYGYTF. The CDR3 DNA sequence: TGCAGTGCCACAGGACATACCTCTAACTATGGCTACACCTTC.

The chain couples TRBV3-1 to TRBJ1-1, with 7 bases fitting TRBD1. CDR1 LGHDT and CDR2 YNNKEL come from the germline V gene (reference sequence). The CDR3 spans 16 residues. The J segment lost 2 bases and the V segment lost 3 bases, leaving 9 bases of the junction unmatched. CDR3 DNA: TGTGCCAGCAGCCATTATACCCAGGGGGACAACACTGAAGCTTTCTTT. This sequence encodes CASSHYTQGDNTEAFF.

Note on this clonotype: Mismatch with germline at one junction end may stem from a read error. The chain is built from TRBV6-5 and TRBJ1-1; 8 nucleotides match TRBD1. CDR1 is MNHEY and CDR2 is SVGAGI in the germline V gene. The CDR3 is made up of 15 amino acids. CDR3 amino acids: CANSYKTGVGTEAFF. CDR3 in DNA: TGTGCCAACAGTTACAAGACAGGGGTGGGCACTGAAGCTTTCTTT.

About this clonotype: The germline gene is not matched at one end of the junction; a read error may be the cause. The J gene is TRBJ1-1, the V gene TRBV10-3, with TRBD1 identical over 7 bases. Germline V gene sequence: CDR1 ENHRY, CDR2 SYGVKD. The CDR3 covers 18 residues. CDR3 bases: TGTGCCACCAGTGAGGGAGGGGGGACAGAACTTTTGAGACCTAAAGCTTTCTTT. This gives the protein CATSEGGGTELLRPKAFF.

Notes on this clonotype: At one boundary the junction diverges from the germline segment, which might be a read error. The CDR3: CTSSETGGNQPQHF. The DNA of the CDR3 is TGTACCAGCAGTGAGACAGGGGGTAATCAGCCCCAGCATTTT. V gene TRBV2 combines with J gene TRBJ1-5, with 9 bases that match TRBD1. The CDR3 loop spans 14 amino acids. Germline V CDR1 and CDR2: SNHLY, FYNNEI.

The chain links TRBV7-2 to TRBJ1-5; D is undetermined. Germline CDR1 reads SGHTA; CDR2 reads FQGNSA. The CDR3 contains 12 residues. The ends were cut back, 5 bases at V and 11 bases at J, with 13 bases in the middle. DNA of the CDR3: TGTGCCAGCAGCACTGCCGGGTTGGCCCAGCATTTT. Its translation: CASSTAGLAQHF.

This clonotype was detected a few times. This chain uses TRBV20-1 with TRBJ1-5, with D hard to call. V lost 5 bases and J 7 bases, leaving 12 bases between the germline ends. The germline gives CDR1 DFQATT, CDR2 SNEGSKA (reference sequence). The CDR3 consists of 12 residues. The CDR3 spells CSAGRVGQPQHF. DNA of the CDR3: TGCAGTGCTGGGAGAGTAGGGCAGCCCCAGCATTTT.

Only a few counts were recorded for this clonotype. V gene TRBV28 combines with J gene TRBJ2-7, with TRBD2 matching over 10 bases. CDR1 and CDR2 from the germline V gene are MDHEN and SYDVKM. The CDR3 sequence is 15 residues long. Trimming took 7 bases from V and 0 from J; bases not matched to a gene: 6. DNA for the CDR3: TGTGCCAGCACAGGACTAGCGGACTTCTCCTACGAGCAGTACTTC. Translation gives CASTGLADFSYEQYF.

The sample holds a few counts of this clonotype. The chain has TRBV7-3 and TRBJ2-6; TRBD1 agrees at 10 bases. CDR3 length equals 16 residues. Germline CDR1 SGHTA, CDR2 FQGTGA. V lost 5 bases and J lost 3; bases outside the gene matches: 4. CDR3 protein: CASSRDRGLGANVLTF. DNA for the CDR3: TGTGCCAGCAGCCGGGACAGGGGACTTGGGGCCAACGTCCTGACTTTC.

The chain carries TRBV28 and TRBJ2-7, with D hard to call. The CDR3 has 13 amino acids. V lost 4 bases to trimming and J lost 3 bases, with 10 bases between them. CDR1 and CDR2 (germline): MDHEN, SYDVKM. The CDR3: CASSYGVNYEQYF. CDR3 nucleotide sequence: TGTGCCAGCAGTTATGGGGTGAACTACGAGCAGTACTTC. Supplemented by reference TRBV28 and TRBJ2-7, the full variable domain reads DVKVTQSSRYLVKRTGEKVFLECVQDMDHENMFWYRQDPGLGLRLIYFSYDVKMKEKGDIPEGYSVSREKKERFSLILESASTNQTSMYLCASSYGVNYEQYFGPGTRLTVT.

The V and J genes are TRBV19 and TRBJ1-1, with a possible D match to TRBD1 (5 bases). The CDR3 runs 13 residues. Germline V gene data show CDR1 as LNHDA and CDR2 as SQIVND (reference sequence). The V and J ends lost 7 bases and 8 bases respectively, with 17 bases between them. The CDR3 protein is CASISGTRREAFF. The CDR3 region has the DNA TGTGCCAGTATCTCCGGGACCCGGCGGGAAGCTTTCTTT.

The table lists this clonotype with a few counts. This rearrangement joins TRBV20-1 to TRBJ2-5, with 7 bases that match TRBD2. Trimming at V came to 0 bases and at J to 5 bases, leaving 3 bases not matched to a gene. The CDR3 is made up of 13 amino acids. Germline V gene sequence: CDR1 DFQATT, CDR2 SNEGSKA (reference sequence). As DNA, the CDR3 is TGCAGTGCTAGAGATGGGGGGGGGGAGACCCAGTACTTC. Its translation is CSARDGGGETQYF.

This rearrangement joins TRBV2 to TRBJ2-5, with TRBD2 identical over 13 bases. Losses at the gene ends were 4 bases for V and 11 bases for J; bases not matched to a gene: 16. Germline values: CDR1 SNHLY, CDR2 FYNNEI. This CDR3 region has 17 residues. For the CDR3, the DNA is TGTGCCAGCAGTGGACCCACTAGCGGGAGGGCGCGCAATGAGCAGTACTTC. Protein sequence: CASSGPTSGRARNEQYF.

In its sample, this clonotype was seen once. The chain combines TRBV5-8 with TRBJ2-7, with 15 nucleotides matching TRBD2. The CDR3 has 16 residues. The V gene end was trimmed by 3 bases and the J gene end by 4 bases; junction bases not matched to a gene: 5. The germline V gene has CDR1 SGHTS and CDR2 YDEGEE. Here the CDR3 reads CASSSGLAGGYYEQYF. The CDR3 DNA follows: TGTGCCAGCAGCTCGGGACTAGCGGGAGGATATTACGAGCAGTACTTC.

This CDR3 reads CSVEVASYGYTF. The DNA of the CDR3 is TGCAGCGTTGAAGTCGCATCCTATGGCTACACCTTC. This chain uses TRBV29-1 with TRBJ1-2; no firm D call. Germline V gene data show CDR1 as SQVTM and CDR2 as ANQGSEA. The CDR3 consists of 12 residues. Trimming pared 1 base from V and 4 bases from J, leaving 7 bases between.

The chain carries TRBV12-5 and TRBJ1-1, with D unresolved. Trimming stripped 2 bases from V and 3 bases from J, with 7 bases between. CDR3 length: 13 residues. The V gene's germline CDR1 is LGHNT and CDR2 FRNRAP. The DNA for the CDR3 is TGTGCTAGTGGTTTGACAGAATACACTGAAGCTTTCTTT. This encodes CASGLTEYTEAFF.

This rearrangement joins TRBV5-1 to TRBJ1-1, with a weak D call TRBD1 (5 bases). This CDR3 contains 14 residues. V was pared by 1 base and J by 1 base, with 8 bases between. In germline, CDR1 is SGHRS, CDR2 YFSETQ. In DNA, the CDR3 is TGCGCCAGCAGCTTGTGGGACGGGAACACTGAAGCTTTCTTT. Protein product: CASSLWDGNTEAFF.

CDR3 sequence: CASRQSPGTGPDTEAFF. CDR3 sequence (DNA): TGTGCCAGCAGACAATCGCCCGGGACAGGGCCTGATACTGAAGCTTTCTTT. This sequence joins TRBV25-1 and TRBJ1-1; TRBD1 matches at 9 bases. V lost 6 bases and J lost 5; bases outside the gene matches: 16. Per germline, CDR1 MGHDK and CDR2 SYGVNS. The CDR3 is 17 amino acids.

The chain is built from TRBV4-1 and TRBJ1-1; 7 bases fit TRBD1. J lost 11 bases, V lost 1 base, and 10 bases had no gene match. Looked up from germline, CDR1 is MGHRA and CDR2 is YSYEKL. The CDR3 is made up of 14 amino acids. Here the CDR3 reads CASSQVVSGGGAFF. For the CDR3, the DNA is TGCGCCAGCAGCCAAGTGGTTTCAGGGGGGGGGGCTTTCTTT.

This chain connects TRBV10-2 to TRBJ2-5, with TRBD2 matching over 11 bases. The CDR3 sequence is 14 residues long. The germline V gene has CDR1 WSHSY and CDR2 SAAADI. With 7 bases clipped from V and 5 bases from J, the junction kept 6 bases outside the gene matches. CDR3 in DNA: TGCGCCAGCACACTAGCGGGAGCTGCCGAGACCCAGTACTTC. Its protein is CASTLAGAAETQYF.

This clonotype was found once. The chain links TRBV24-1 to TRBJ1-1; 11 nucleotides align to TRBD1. V gave up 8 bases and J gave up 3 bases; unmatched junction bases: 10. Germline V CDR1 and CDR2: KGHDR, SFDVKD. The CDR3 extends over 16 amino acids. This CDR3 is CATKGTGGKGDTEAFF. The DNA for the CDR3 is TGTGCCACCAAAGGGACAGGGGGTAAGGGAGACACTGAAGCTTTCTTT.

In this sample, this clonotype turned up many times. The CDR3 nucleotides read TGTGCCAGTAGTACCGGGACAGGGCCAGCAACTAATGAAAAACTGTTTTTT. It codes for CASSTGTGPATNEKLFF. The chain recombines TRBV19 with TRBJ1-4; 9 bases are a match to TRBD1. With V trimmed by 4 bases and J by 0 bases, 6 bases remained unmatched. CDR1 and CDR2 from the germline V gene are LNHDA and SQIVND (reference sequence). This CDR3 is built from 17 residues.

This clonotype was observed at least ten times. The V and J genes are TRBV19 and TRBJ2-5; D is unclear. This CDR3 contains 15 residues. Per the germline V gene, CDR1 is LNHDA and CDR2 is SQIVND (reference sequence). V lost 4 bases and J 3 bases, leaving 15 bases between the germline ends. CDR3 amino acids: CASSNRPNLEETQYF. In nucleotides, the CDR3 is TGTGCCAGTAGTAATCGCCCCAACTTAGAAGAGACCCAGTACTTC.

The sample holds a few counts of this clonotype. The chain links TRBV7-2 to TRBJ1-6; D unresolved. Trimming pared 5 bases from V and 10 bases from J, leaving 21 bases between. Germline CDR1 SGHTA, CDR2 FQGNSA. The CDR3 runs 16 residues. CDR3 sequence reads: CASSALIGLSSSPLHF. CDR3 sequence (DNA): TGTGCCAGCAGCGCTCTGATTGGGCTTTCGAGCTCACCCCTCCACTTT.